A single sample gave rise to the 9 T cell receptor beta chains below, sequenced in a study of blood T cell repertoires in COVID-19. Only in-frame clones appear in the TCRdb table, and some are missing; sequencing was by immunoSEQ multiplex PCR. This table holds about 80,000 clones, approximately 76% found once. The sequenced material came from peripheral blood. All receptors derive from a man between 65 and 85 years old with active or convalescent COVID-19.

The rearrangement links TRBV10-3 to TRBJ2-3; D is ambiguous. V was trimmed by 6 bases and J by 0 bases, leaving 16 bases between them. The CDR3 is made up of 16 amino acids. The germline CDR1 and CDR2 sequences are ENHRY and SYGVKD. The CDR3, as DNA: TGTGCCATCAGACCCCAAAACAACCCTAGCACAGATACGCAGTATTTT. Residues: CAIRPQNNPSTDTQYF.

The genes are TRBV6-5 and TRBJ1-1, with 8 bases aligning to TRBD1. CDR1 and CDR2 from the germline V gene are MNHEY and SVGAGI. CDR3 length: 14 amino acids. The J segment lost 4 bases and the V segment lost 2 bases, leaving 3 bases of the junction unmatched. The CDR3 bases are TGTGCCAGCAGTTACCAGGGGGCAGGCACTGAAGCTTTCTTT. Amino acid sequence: CASSYQGAGTEAFF.

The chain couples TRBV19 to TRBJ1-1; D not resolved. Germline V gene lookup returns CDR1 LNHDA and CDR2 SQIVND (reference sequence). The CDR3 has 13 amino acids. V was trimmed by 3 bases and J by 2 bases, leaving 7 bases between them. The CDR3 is CASSINSNTEAFF. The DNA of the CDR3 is TGTGCCAGTAGTATTAACTCAAACACTGAAGCTTTCTTT.

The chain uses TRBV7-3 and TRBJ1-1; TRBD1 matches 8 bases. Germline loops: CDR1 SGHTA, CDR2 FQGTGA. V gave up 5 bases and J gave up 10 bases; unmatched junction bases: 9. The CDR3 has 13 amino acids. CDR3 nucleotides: TGTGCCAGCAGCGTATTTCAGGGGGCCCCAGCTTTCTTT. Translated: CASSVFQGAPAFF.

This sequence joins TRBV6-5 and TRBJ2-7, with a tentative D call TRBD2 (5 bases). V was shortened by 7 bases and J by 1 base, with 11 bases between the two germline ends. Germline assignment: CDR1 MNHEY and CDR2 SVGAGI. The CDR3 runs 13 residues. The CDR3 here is CASMVGSSYEQYF. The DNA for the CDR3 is TGTGCCAGCATGGTGGGGAGTTCCTACGAGCAGTACTTC.

The CDR3 loop reads CASSEAGATYEQYF. The CDR3 DNA is TGTGCCAGCAGTGAGGCAGGGGCCACCTACGAGCAGTACTTC. This chain links TRBV25-1 with TRBJ2-7; possible D gene TRBD1, 6 bases. The germline CDR1 and CDR2 sequences are MGHDK and SYGVNS. This CDR3 contains 14 residues. Trimming left V 3 bases short and J 2 bases short, with 11 bases between.

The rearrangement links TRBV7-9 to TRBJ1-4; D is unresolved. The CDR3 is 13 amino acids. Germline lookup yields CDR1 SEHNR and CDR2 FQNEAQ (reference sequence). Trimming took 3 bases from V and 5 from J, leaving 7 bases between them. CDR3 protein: CASSLGENEKLFF. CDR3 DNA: TGTGCCAGCAGCTTGGGCGAAAATGAAAAACTGTTTTTT.

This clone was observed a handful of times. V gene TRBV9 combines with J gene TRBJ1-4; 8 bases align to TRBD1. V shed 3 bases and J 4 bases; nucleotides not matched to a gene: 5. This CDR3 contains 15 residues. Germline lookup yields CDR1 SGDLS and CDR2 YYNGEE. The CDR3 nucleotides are TGTGCCAGCAGCGCGCCGGGACAGGTTAATGAAAAACTGTTTTTT. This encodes CASSAPGQVNEKLFF.

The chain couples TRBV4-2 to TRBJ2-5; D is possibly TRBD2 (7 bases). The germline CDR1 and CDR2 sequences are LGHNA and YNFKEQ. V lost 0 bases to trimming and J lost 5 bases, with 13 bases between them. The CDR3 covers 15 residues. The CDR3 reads CASSQEGGASETQYF. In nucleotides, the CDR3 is TGTGCCAGCAGCCAAGAAGGGGGGGCTTCTGAGACCCAGTACTTC.